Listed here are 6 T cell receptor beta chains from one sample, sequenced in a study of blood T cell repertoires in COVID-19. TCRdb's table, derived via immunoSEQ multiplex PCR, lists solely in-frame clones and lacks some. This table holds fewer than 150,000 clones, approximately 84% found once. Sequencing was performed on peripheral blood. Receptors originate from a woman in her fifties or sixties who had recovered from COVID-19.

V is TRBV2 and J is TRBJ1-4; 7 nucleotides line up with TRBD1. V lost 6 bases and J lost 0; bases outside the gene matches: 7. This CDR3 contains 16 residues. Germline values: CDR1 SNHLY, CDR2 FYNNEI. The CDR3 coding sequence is TGTGCCAGCAGAAGACAGGGACCTGCAACTAATGAAAAACTGTTTTTT. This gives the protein CASRRQGPATNEKLFF.

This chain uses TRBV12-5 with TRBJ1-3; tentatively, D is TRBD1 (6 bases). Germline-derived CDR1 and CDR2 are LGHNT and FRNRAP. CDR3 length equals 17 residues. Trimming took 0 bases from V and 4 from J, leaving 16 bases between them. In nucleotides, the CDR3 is TGTGCTAGTGGTTTGGTCATTCGCAGGGGAGTGGGAAACACCATATATTTT. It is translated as CASGLVIRRGVGNTIYF.

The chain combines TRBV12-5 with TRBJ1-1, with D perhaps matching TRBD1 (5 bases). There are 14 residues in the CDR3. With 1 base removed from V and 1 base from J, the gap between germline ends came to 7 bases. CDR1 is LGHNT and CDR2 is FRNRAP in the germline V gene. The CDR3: CASGLATANTEAFF. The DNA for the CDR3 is TGTGCTAGTGGTTTGGCGACAGCGAACACTGAAGCTTTCTTT.

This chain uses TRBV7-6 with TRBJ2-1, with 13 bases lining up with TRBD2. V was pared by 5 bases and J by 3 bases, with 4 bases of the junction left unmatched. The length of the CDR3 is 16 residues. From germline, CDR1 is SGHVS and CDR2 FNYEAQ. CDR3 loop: CASSAGLAGIYNEQFF. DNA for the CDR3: TGTGCCAGCAGCGCGGGACTAGCGGGAATCTACAATGAGCAGTTCTTC.

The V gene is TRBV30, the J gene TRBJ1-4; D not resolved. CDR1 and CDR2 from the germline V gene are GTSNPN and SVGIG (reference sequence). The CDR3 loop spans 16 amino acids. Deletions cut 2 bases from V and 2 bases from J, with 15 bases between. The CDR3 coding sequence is TGTGCCTGGAGTCTCTCGGGTCAGCGTACTAATGAAAAACTGTTTTTT. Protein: CAWSLSGQRTNEKLFF.

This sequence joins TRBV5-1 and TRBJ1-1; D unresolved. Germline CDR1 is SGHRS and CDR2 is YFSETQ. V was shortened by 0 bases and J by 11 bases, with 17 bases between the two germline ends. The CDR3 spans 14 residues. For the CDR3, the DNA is TGCGCCAGCAGCTTGGCCGAAGTCCAGTCTGCTGCTTTCTTT. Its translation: CASSLAEVQSAAFF.